This T cell receptor (beta chain) was obtained from a study of TET2 disruption in CD19-targeted CAR T cells. Germline lookup yields CDR1 SNHLY and CDR2 FYNNEI. The ends were cut back, 3 bases at V and 5 bases at J, with 16 bases in the middle. The CDR3 is made up of 15 amino acids. About this clone itself: Its antigen is still unknown. The CDR3 end lies 3 residues beyond the end of the read and is filled in from the germline J gene.

Documented treatment: autologous CTL019 cells: CD19 CAR with 4-1BB and CD3 zeta domains. TCR zeta and 4-1BB domains were built into the CD19 CAR. The starting T cells for CTL019 came from a peripheral blood leukapheresis. Here immunoSEQ multiplex PCR was the method, and the copy in TCRdb shows in-frame clones only, minus some. The sample has under 30,000 clones. The receptor's source is a man between 65 and 79 years old with chronic lymphocytic leukemia. The V call is TRBV2, the J call TRBJ2-5, with TRBD2 as a possible D gene (7 bases). Sequencing used CD8- CAR+ T cells sorted from cultured blood T cells, obtained for CD19 CAR T cell therapy. The subset was: CD8-negative CAR-positive T cells from the infusion product. The CDR3 here is CASSEGGLAWETQYF. The sequenced part of the CDR3 DNA is TGTGCCAGCAGTGAGGGGGGGCTAGCGTGGGAGACC.